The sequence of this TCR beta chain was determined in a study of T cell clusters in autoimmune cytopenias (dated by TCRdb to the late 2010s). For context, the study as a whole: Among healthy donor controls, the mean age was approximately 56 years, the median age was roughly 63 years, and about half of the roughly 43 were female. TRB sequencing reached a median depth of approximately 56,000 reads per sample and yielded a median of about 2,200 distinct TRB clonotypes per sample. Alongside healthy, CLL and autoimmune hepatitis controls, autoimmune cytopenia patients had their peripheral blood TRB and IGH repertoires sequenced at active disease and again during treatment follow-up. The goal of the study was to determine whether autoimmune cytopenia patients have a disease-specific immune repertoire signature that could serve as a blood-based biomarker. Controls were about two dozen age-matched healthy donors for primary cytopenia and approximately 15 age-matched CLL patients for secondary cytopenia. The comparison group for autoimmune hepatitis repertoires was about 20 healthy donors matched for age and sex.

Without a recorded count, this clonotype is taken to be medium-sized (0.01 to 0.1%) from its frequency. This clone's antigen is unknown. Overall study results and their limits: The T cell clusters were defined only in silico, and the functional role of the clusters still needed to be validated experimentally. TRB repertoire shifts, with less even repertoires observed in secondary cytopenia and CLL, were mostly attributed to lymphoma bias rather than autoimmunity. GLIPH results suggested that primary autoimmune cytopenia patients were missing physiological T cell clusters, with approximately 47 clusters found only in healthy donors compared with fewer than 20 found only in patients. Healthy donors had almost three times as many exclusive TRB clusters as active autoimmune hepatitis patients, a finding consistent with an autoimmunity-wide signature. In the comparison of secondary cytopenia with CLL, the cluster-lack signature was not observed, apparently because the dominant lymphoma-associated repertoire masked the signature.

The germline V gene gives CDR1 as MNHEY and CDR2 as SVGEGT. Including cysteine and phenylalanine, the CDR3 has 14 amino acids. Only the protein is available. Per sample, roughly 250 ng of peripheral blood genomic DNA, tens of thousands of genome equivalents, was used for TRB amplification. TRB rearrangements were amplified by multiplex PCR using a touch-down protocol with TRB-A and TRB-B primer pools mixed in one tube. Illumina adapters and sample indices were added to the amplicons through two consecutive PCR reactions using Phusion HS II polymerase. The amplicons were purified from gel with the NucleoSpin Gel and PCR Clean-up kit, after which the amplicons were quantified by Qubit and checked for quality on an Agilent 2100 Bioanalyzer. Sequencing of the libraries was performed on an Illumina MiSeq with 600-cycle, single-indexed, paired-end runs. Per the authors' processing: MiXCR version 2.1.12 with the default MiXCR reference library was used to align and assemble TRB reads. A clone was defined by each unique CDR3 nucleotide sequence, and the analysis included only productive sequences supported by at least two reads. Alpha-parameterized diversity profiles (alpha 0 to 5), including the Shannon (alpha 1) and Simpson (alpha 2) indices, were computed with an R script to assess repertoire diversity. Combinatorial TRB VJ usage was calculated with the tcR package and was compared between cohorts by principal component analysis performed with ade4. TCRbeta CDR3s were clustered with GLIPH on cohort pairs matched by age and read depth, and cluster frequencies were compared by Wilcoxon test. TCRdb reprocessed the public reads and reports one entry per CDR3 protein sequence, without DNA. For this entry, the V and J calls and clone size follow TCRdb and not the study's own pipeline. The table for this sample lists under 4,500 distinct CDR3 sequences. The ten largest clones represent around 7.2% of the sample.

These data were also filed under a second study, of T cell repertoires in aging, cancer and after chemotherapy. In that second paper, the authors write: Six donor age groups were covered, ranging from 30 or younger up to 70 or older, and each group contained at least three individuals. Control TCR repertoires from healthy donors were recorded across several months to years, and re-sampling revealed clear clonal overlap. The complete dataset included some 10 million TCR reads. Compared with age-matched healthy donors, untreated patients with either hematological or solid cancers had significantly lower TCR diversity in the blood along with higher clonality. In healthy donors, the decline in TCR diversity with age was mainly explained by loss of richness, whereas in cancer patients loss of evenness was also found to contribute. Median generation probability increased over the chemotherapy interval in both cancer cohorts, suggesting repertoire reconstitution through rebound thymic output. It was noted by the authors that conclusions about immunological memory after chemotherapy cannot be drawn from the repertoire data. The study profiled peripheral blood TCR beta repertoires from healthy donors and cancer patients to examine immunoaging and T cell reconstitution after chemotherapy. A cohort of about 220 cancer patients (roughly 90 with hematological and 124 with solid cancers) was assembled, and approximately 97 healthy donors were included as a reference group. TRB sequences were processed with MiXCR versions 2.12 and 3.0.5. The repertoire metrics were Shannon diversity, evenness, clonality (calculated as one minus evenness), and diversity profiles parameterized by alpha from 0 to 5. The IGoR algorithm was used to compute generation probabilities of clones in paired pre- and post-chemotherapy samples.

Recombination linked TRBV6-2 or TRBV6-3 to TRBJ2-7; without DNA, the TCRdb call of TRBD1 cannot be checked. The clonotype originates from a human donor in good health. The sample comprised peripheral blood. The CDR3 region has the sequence CASSYGTGGYEQYF.